Presented here are 6 T cell receptor beta chains from one specimen sequenced in a study of Tregs in tolerant kidney transplant recipients. For these TCRs, the target antigens are not known. The table came from immunoSEQ multiplex PCR; TCRdb's copy has only in-frame clones and leaves some out. The repertoire holds more than 30,000 clones, with 70% to 85% as singletons. Material for sequencing was Tregs from blood cultured with allogeneic cells. The receptor set was obtained from a human donor in good health.

The chain couples TRBV10-3 to TRBJ2-2; TRBD1 matches at 12 bases. Germline CDR1 is ENHRY and CDR2 is SYGVKD. This CDR3 has 16 amino acids. J gave up 6 bases and V 5 bases, and 7 bases lay outside the gene matches. This CDR3 reads CAISSGTGGGPGELFF. The CDR3 bases are TGTGCCATCAGTAGCGGGACAGGGGGCGGTCCCGGGGAGCTGTTTTTT.

V is TRBV18 and J is TRBJ2-2; maybe TRBD2 (5 bases). CDR3 length: 16 amino acids. Germline CDR1 reads KGHSH; CDR2 reads LQKENI. Trimming cost V 0 bases and J 0 bases, with 8 bases left between them. The CDR3 protein is CASSPPSGANTGELFF. In DNA, the CDR3 is TGTGCCAGCTCACCACCGAGCGGCGCGAACACCGGGGAGCTGTTTTTT. The full variable domain, with the rest looked up from reference TRBV18 and TRBJ2-2, is NAGVMQNPRHLVRRRGQEARLRCSPMKGHSHVYWYRQLPEEGLKFMVYLQKENIIDESGMPKERFSAEFPKEGPSILRIQQVVRGDSAAYFCASSPPSGANTGELFFGEGSRLTVL.

A single count supports this clone. V usage is TRBV5-1 and J usage is TRBJ2-1; D ambiguous. CDR1 is SGHRS, CDR2 YFSETQ, per germline. The CDR3 is 12 amino acids. V was trimmed by 3 bases and J by 7 bases, leaving 8 bases between them. This CDR3 reads CASSWEGNEQFF. The CDR3 DNA reads TGCGCCAGCAGCTGGGAAGGAAATGAGCAGTTCTTC.

The chain uses TRBV2 and TRBJ2-7; D is perhaps TRBD1 (5 bases). Germline V gives CDR1 SNHLY, CDR2 FYNNEI. The CDR3 has 15 residues. The V end was cut by 11 bases, the J end by 2 bases, with 22 bases between. The CDR3 is CASEWGRQSTYEQYF. CDR3 nucleotide sequence: TGTGCCTCCGAGTGGGGCCGACAGTCAACCTACGAGCAGTACTTC.

The chain has TRBV4-3 and TRBJ1-2; TRBD1 matches at 9 bases. V lost 0 bases to trimming and J lost 5 bases; unmatched junction nucleotides: 4. The germline gives CDR1 LGHNA, CDR2 YSLEER. The CDR3 is 15 amino acids. CDR3 sequence reads: CASSQERTGVYGYTF. CDR3 coding DNA: TGCGCCAGCAGCCAAGAAAGGACAGGGGTTTATGGCTACACCTTC.

The chain couples TRBV11-3 to TRBJ1-1; the D gene is possibly TRBD1 (5 bases). The ends were cut back, 5 bases at V and 0 bases at J, with 19 bases in the middle. Germline V gene sequence: CDR1 SGHNT, CDR2 YENEEA. This CDR3 spans 17 amino acids. The CDR3 sequence is CASSPRRVGVMNTEAFF. DNA for the CDR3: TGTGCCAGCAGCCCCCGTAGGGTGGGGGTCATGAACACTGAAGCTTTCTTT.